This T cell receptor beta chain was identified in a study of T cell responses to AZD1222 COVID-19 vaccine. The data were produced by immunoSEQ multiplex PCR, yet TCRdb's version contains in-frame clones alone and is incomplete. The table records 150,000 or so clones, roughly 90% of them present only once. CDR3 length: 14 residues. Trimming shortened V by 6 bases and J by 6 bases, and 16 bases separated the two germline ends. CDR1 is KGHSH and CDR2 is LQKENI in the germline V gene. This specimen consisted of peripheral blood, obtained on day 0 of AZD1222 vaccination. V is TRBV18 and J is TRBJ2-3, with D maybe TRBD1 (7 bases). The sequence was obtained from an adult in good health. CDR3 coding DNA: TGTGCCAGCTCTCGAGCAGGGGGGATGGATACGCAGTATTTT. Translated, it gives CASSRAGGMDTQYF.